The clone carrying this TCR beta chain was seen once. These data come from a study of technical replicates of blood from a handful of donors. Using immunoSEQ multiplex PCR, the repertoire was profiled, and TCRdb retains in-frame clones only, with some absent. This table holds 68,000 or so clones, less than 98% found once. V was cut by 3 bases and J by 8 bases, with 13 bases left in between. The CDR3 has 14 amino acids. Germline assignment: CDR1 LGHNA and CDR2 YNFKEQ. This receptor was obtained from a human donor in good health. The rearrangement links TRBV4-2 to TRBJ1-4; no clear D. Source material: T cells isolated from PBMCs. CDR3 region: CASSQSPEEEKLFF. CDR3 coding DNA: TGTGCCAGCAGCCAGAGCCCCGAGGAGGAAAAACTGTTTTTT.